The TCR beta chain described here comes from a study of EBV T-cell therapy then PD-1 blockade in nasopharyngeal carcinoma. This clone is large within its sample. Its target is not known. Other DNA sequences of this sample code for an identical CDR3. Treatment denoted: AdE1-LMPpoly-expanded autologous EBV-specific T-cell therapy followed by anti-PD-1 nivolumab. Data came from immunoSEQ multiplex PCR; TCRdb stores just in-frame clones and leaves some out. The sample shows more than 15,000 clones, 80% to 85% of them seen only once. Germline V gives CDR1 MNHNY, CDR2 SVGAGI (reference sequence). This CDR3 spans 14 amino acids. V was trimmed by 0 bases and J by 5 bases, leaving 9 bases between them.

The sample in question was CD8+ T cells from blood, obtained at day 0 from a patient whose treatment included autologous EBV-specific T cells and nivolumab. This chain uses TRBV6-6 with TRBJ2-3, with D tentatively TRBD1 or TRBD2 (5 bases each). The receptor was isolated from a man aged 35-49 years with nasopharyngeal carcinoma. The CDR3 DNA is TGTGCCAGCAGTTACTCCCCGGGGCGAGATACGCAGTATTTT. It is translated as CASSYSPGRDTQYF.